Listed below are T cell receptor beta chains from one sample, sequenced in a study of blood T cell repertoires in COVID-19. Clones were read by immunoSEQ multiplex PCR, and TCRdb kept only the in-frame ones, dropping some. The sample shows 110,000 to 150,000 clones, 88% of them seen only once. Material: peripheral blood. All receptors come from a man between 65 and 79 years old with acute or convalescent COVID-19. The CDR3 runs from the conserved cysteine through the conserved F or W. The D gene is left open where the match is weak. A row's size may be missing; if present it is once, few, many or a size class.

V gene	J gene	clone size	D gene	CDR3 DNA	CDR3 protein
TRBV27	TRBJ2-3	-	-	TGTGCCAGCAGTTTTAACACAGATACGCAGTATTTT	CASSFNTDTQYF
TRBV7-2	TRBJ2-2	-	TRBD2	TGTGCCAGCCGGAGCGGGGGATCGAACACCGGGGAGCTGTTTTTT	CASRSGGSNTGELFF
TRBV11-1	TRBJ2-7	-	TRBD1	TGTGCCAGCAGCGCCGGGACAGGAGGCGAGCAGTACTTC	CASSAGTGGEQYF
TRBV5-8	TRBJ2-7	-	TRBD2	TGTGCCAGCAGCCCAAGGGGTAGCGGGGTAGTAAGCTACGAGCAGTACTTC	CASSPRGSGVVSYEQYF
TRBV19	TRBJ1-2	few	TRBD1	TGTGCCAGTAGTACGTCCCAGGGGGCGCTTGGCTACACCTTC	CASSTSQGALGYTF
TRBV6-5	TRBJ1-5	-	-	TGTGCCAGCAGTTACTCCAGTCCCGCAAATCAGCCCCAGCATTTT	CASSYSSPANQPQHF
TRBV19	TRBJ1-4	-	TRBD1	TGTGCCAGTAGTCCCTGGGACAGGGGAGCGGAAAAACTGTTTTTT	CASSPWDRGAEKLFF
TRBV18	TRBJ2-7	-	-	TGTGCCAGCTCACCGTACACCTCCTACGAGCAGTACTTC	CASSPYTSYEQYF
TRBV27	TRBJ2-1	-	TRBD1	TGTGCCAGCAGTAACAGGGGGCCGGGAAAGCAGTTCTTC	CASSNRGPGKQFF
TRBV5-1	TRBJ2-3	-	TRBD2	TGCGCCAGCAGCTTGAGGGCTAGCGGTTTGACAGATACGCAGTATTTT	CASSLRASGLTDTQYF
TRBV5-4	TRBJ2-7	-	TRBD1	TGTGCCAGCAGCTTTGGTACCGGGACAGGGGGGTCCTACGAGCAGTACTTC	CASSFGTGTGGSYEQYF
TRBV28	TRBJ2-7	-	TRBD1	TGTGCCAGCAGTACGGGGACAGGGGCCGAGCAGTACTTC	CASSTGTGAEQYF
TRBV15	TRBJ2-7	few	-	TGTGCCACCAGCGGCAGGGGAGCCTACGAGCAGTACTTC	CATSGRGAYEQYF
TRBV5-5	TRBJ2-7	-	TRBD1	TGTGCCAGCAGCTTTCAACAGGGGAGCTCCTACGAGCAGTACTTC	CASSFQQGSSYEQYF
TRBV3-1/TRBV3-2	TRBJ2-4	-	-	TGTGCCAGCAGGGATAGCGGAAGGAGGAACATTCAGTACTTC	CASRDSGRRNIQYF
TRBV6-5	TRBJ2-1	-	TRBD2	TGTGCCAGCAGTTACTCGGGGACTAGCGTTGAGCAGTTCTTC	CASSYSGTSVEQFF
TRBV18	TRBJ2-5	-	-	TGTGCCAGCTCAGGTGGGGGCTCCCTGGAGACCCAGTACTTC	CASSGGGSLETQYF
TRBV4-1	TRBJ2-3	-	TRBD1	TGCGCCAGCAGCCAACCCTATCCTGACAGGGGGCGACCAGATACGCAGTATTTT	CASSQPYPDRGRPDTQYF
TRBV6-6	TRBJ1-1	-	TRBD1	TGTGCCACCTTAACGACAGGGTCGATCACTGAAGCTTTCTTT	CATLTTGSITEAFF
TRBV29-1	TRBJ1-1	-	-	TGCAGCGTTGCATCCTTGGGAGAGTGGGGGCGACTTGAAGCTTTCTTT	CSVASLGEWGRLEAFF
TRBV19	TRBJ1-1	-	-	TGTGCCAGTAGTATTGTAGGGCAGGGGAACACTGAAGCTTTCTTT	CASSIVGQGNTEAFF
TRBV6-6	TRBJ2-2	-	TRBD1	TGTGCCAGCAGTCGGAGTCAGGGGGCCAACACCGGGGAGCTGTTTTTT	CASSRSQGANTGELFF
TRBV30	TRBJ2-7	-	-	TGTGCCTGGAGTAGGGGCTACGAGCAGTACTTC	CAWSRGYEQYF
TRBV29-1	TRBJ2-7	few	-	TGCAGCGTCCACCGGGGTCAGTCCTCCGAGCAGTACTTC	CSVHRGQSSEQYF
TRBV2	TRBJ2-7	once	-	TGTGCCAGCAGTGGTGAGGCTGTCTACTATGAGCAGTACTTC	CASSGEAVYYEQYF
TRBV28	TRBJ2-7	-	TRBD1	TGTGCCAGCAGCCCAGGGGGCGTTTGGGACGAGCAGTACTTC	CASSPGGVWDEQYF